Sequencing of this T cell receptor (beta chain) was carried out in a study of blood T cell repertoires in COVID-19. Across the study: Some COVID-19 samples were acute and others convalescent; all came from the United States, Italy and Spain.

V dropped 1 base and J dropped 1 base, with 27 bases sitting between them. This CDR3 has 21 amino acids. Germline lookup yields CDR1 LGHDT and CDR2 YNNKEL (reference sequence). Original analysis: Amplification of reference gene primers was used by the study to estimate nucleated cell counts. TCRdb's table, derived via immunoSEQ multiplex PCR, lists solely in-frame clones and lacks some. From that table come the V and J calls and clone size; the DNA was used to work out D and trimming. The profile covers over 70,000 clones, with 70% to 90% appearing a single time and roughly a sixth taken by the ten largest.

This receptor was obtained from a human donor in a cohort sampled during active COVID-19. The rearrangement joins TRBV3-1 (or the pseudogene TRBV3-2) to TRBJ2-3; TRBD2 is a possible D gene (6 bases). The sequenced material came from peripheral blood. The DNA for the CDR3 is TGTGCCAGCAGCCAAGGTCTTACAGGAGCTAGCGAAGGTTTTCGCACAGATACGCAGTATTTT. Protein product: CASSQGLTGASEGFRTDTQYF.